The text below deals with one T cell receptor (beta chain). Its antigen remains unknown. The record originates from a study of cytomegalovirus exposure and HLA in healthy donors. Points from the study as a whole: In a later analysis, compared with equally common non-associated chains, HLA-associated beta chains were more expanded. Cytomegalovirus association was listed for roughly 160 TCR beta chains.

Per germline, CDR1 SEHNR and CDR2 FQNEAQ (reference sequence). V lost 5 bases to trimming and J lost 4 bases; unmatched junction nucleotides: 5. There are 15 residues in the CDR3. The PCR had 60 Vbeta and 13 Jbeta primers. Original processing notes: Around 10 million of the roughly 80 million unique TCR beta chains counted in a later analysis were shared. Only in-frame clones appear in the TCRdb table, and some are missing; sequencing was by immunoSEQ multiplex PCR. Clone size and V and J calls were adopted from that table, with D and trimming inferred from the DNA. This repertoire shows fewer than 95,000 clones, 75% to 90% found once; its top ten account for 6.5% to 8.5%.

This sequence joins TRBV7-9 and TRBJ2-1, with 10 bases that match TRBD2. The sample taken for sequencing was PBMCs. This TCR was sampled from a man aged 40-49 years in good health and CMV-seropositive. The CDR3, as DNA: TGTGCCAGCAGCCAACGGACTAGCGGATACAATGAGCAGTTCTTC. Amino acids: CASSQRTSGYNEQFF.